This T cell receptor beta chain was documented in a study of response to subunit inactivated influenza vaccine. The study, taken as a whole, reports: That few new T cells are recruited by each seasonal influenza vaccination was the authors' suggestion.

TCRdb processed the RT-PCR reads anew with MiXCR; each CDR3 protein has one entry. The profile shows roughly 500,000 distinct CDR3 sequences, 15% to 20% of them singletons. The CDR3 length is 18 residues. V lost 3 bases to trimming and J lost 2 bases; unmatched junction nucleotides: 10. CDR1 and CDR2 (germline): KGHDR, SFDVKD. With regard to this clonotype: Its antigen is not known.

The chain is built from TRBV24-1 and TRBJ2-2, with TRBD1 matching 8 bases. The TCR originated in a man between 50 and 75 years old who received an inactivated influenza vaccine. The sequencing used CD4+ T cells sorted from PBMCs, collected roughly 24 months after vaccination. The CDR3 is CATSDGPGTGVNTGELFF. The CDR3 nucleotides read TGTGCCACCAGTGATGGTCCTGGGACAGGTGTTAACACCGGGGAGCTGTTTTTT.